This is a list of T cell receptor beta chains from one sample in a study of T-cell reconstitution after alpha-beta-depleted transplantation in children. Using its own MiXCR run on the PCR reads, TCRdb lists one record per CDR3 protein. The table records 500,000 to 750,000 distinct CDR3 sequences, roughly 13% of them present only once. This material consisted of PBMCs, mostly from graft donor cells, taken 360 days after TCRalphabeta/CD19-depleted stem cell transplant. The receptors were gathered from a male patient younger than 18 who had a stem cell transplant for acute myeloid leukemia, so the T cells may come from the graft donor. Each CDR3 is given with its conserved first and last residue. The order of the fields is D gene, clone size, V gene, J gene, CDR3 protein, CDR3 DNA. D genes are given only for firm matches. Part of the rows lack a size; the others show once, few, many or a class for expanded clones.

d_call: TRBD2
clone_size: NA
v_call: TRBV28
j_call: TRBJ2-4
cdr3_aa: CASSVREGQNIQYF
cdr3_nt: TGTGCCAGCTCCGTCCGGGAGGGCCAAAACATTCAGTACTTC

d_call: TRBD2
clone_size: many
v_call: TRBV7-7
j_call: TRBJ2-2
cdr3_aa: CASSLKPSGDGELFF
cdr3_nt: TGTGCTAGCAGCTTAAAGCCTAGCGGGGACGGGGAGCTGTTTTTT

d_call: TRBD2
clone_size: NA
v_call: TRBV7-2
j_call: TRBJ2-7
cdr3_aa: CASSYASGTSSYEQYF
cdr3_nt: TGTGCCAGCAGCTACGCTAGCGGGACGAGCTCCTACGAGCAGTACTTC

d_call: TRBD1
clone_size: NA
v_call: TRBV4-3
j_call: TRBJ2-7
cdr3_aa: CASSQETGGLNEQYF
cdr3_nt: TGCGCCAGCAGCCAAGAGACAGGGGGCCTGAACGAGCAGTACTTC

d_call: NA
clone_size: NA
v_call: TRBV2
j_call: TRBJ1-5
cdr3_aa: CASMEAASNQPQHF
cdr3_nt: TGTGCCAGCATGGAGGCGGCCTCCAATCAGCCCCAGCATTTT

d_call: NA
clone_size: few
v_call: TRBV6-2/TRBV6-3
j_call: TRBJ1-5
cdr3_aa: CASSPRTGPGGAQHF
cdr3_nt: TGTGCCAGCAGTCCCCGCACAGGTCCCGGAGGGGCCCAGCATTTT

d_call: TRBD1
clone_size: NA
v_call: TRBV11-2
j_call: TRBJ2-1
cdr3_aa: CASTFRGTGPYNEQFF
cdr3_nt: TGTGCCAGCACCTTCCGTGGGACAGGGCCCTACAATGAGCAGTTCTTC

d_call: TRBD2
clone_size: NA
v_call: TRBV7-2
j_call: TRBJ2-7
cdr3_aa: CASSLVGTSGITYEQYF
cdr3_nt: TGTGCCAGCAGCTTAGTCGGGACTAGCGGGATCACCTACGAGCAGTACTTC

d_call: TRBD2
clone_size: few
v_call: TRBV6-1
j_call: TRBJ2-3
cdr3_aa: CASSWGGLAGADTQYF
cdr3_nt: TGTGCCAGCAGCTGGGGTGGACTAGCGGGGGCAGATACGCAGTATTTT

d_call: NA
clone_size: few
v_call: TRBV30
j_call: TRBJ1-5
cdr3_aa: CAWAEGVDQPQHF
cdr3_nt: TGTGCCTGGGCTGAAGGGGTCGATCAGCCCCAGCATTTT

d_call: NA
clone_size: few
v_call: TRBV15
j_call: TRBJ2-2
cdr3_aa: CATSGNLEGATGELFF
cdr3_nt: TGTGCCACCAGCGGCAACCTCGAGGGAGCCACCGGGGAGCTGTTTTTT

d_call: NA
clone_size: few
v_call: TRBV11-3
j_call: TRBJ2-2
cdr3_aa: CASSLDPGPGELFF
cdr3_nt: TGTGCCAGCAGCTTAGATCCCGGGCCCGGGGAGCTGTTTTTT

d_call: NA
clone_size: few
v_call: TRBV5-6
j_call: TRBJ2-7
cdr3_aa: CASSWGIAEQYF
cdr3_nt: TGTGCCAGCAGCTGGGGAATCGCGGAGCAGTACTTC

d_call: NA
clone_size: NA
v_call: TRBV9
j_call: TRBJ2-5
cdr3_aa: CASSVPRGVQETQYF
cdr3_nt: TGTGCCAGCAGCGTTCCCAGAGGTGTTCAAGAGACCCAGTACTTC

d_call: TRBD2
clone_size: many
v_call: TRBV29-1
j_call: TRBJ2-7
cdr3_aa: CSVVSAAGGYEQYF
cdr3_nt: TGCAGCGTTGTTTCGGCAGCGGGAGGTTACGAGCAGTACTTC

d_call: TRBD2
clone_size: few
v_call: TRBV4-2
j_call: TRBJ2-1
cdr3_aa: CASSPMTSGRSRDEQFF
cdr3_nt: TGTGCCAGCAGCCCAATGACTAGCGGGAGGTCTAGGGATGAGCAGTTCTTC

d_call: TRBD2
clone_size: few
v_call: TRBV19
j_call: TRBJ2-1
cdr3_aa: CASSLSRLAGTDNEQFF
cdr3_nt: TGTGCCAGTAGTCTCTCCCGATTAGCGGGAACGGACAATGAGCAGTTCTTC

d_call: NA
clone_size: few
v_call: TRBV6-2/TRBV6-3
j_call: TRBJ2-7
cdr3_aa: CASSLQGNHEQYF
cdr3_nt: TGTGCCAGCAGCCTACAGGGTAACCACGAGCAGTACTTC

d_call: NA
clone_size: many
v_call: TRBV20-1
j_call: TRBJ2-4
cdr3_aa: CSAVEVSKNIQYF
cdr3_nt: TGCAGTGCGGTGGAGGTGTCCAAAAACATTCAGTACTTC

d_call: NA
clone_size: NA
v_call: TRBV7-3
j_call: TRBJ2-1
cdr3_aa: CASSLERAYNEQFF
cdr3_nt: TGTGCCAGCAGCTTGGAGCGGGCGTACAATGAGCAGTTCTTC

d_call: TRBD2
clone_size: NA
v_call: TRBV15
j_call: TRBJ2-1
cdr3_aa: CATSGTGTSGLDEQFF
cdr3_nt: TGTGCCACCAGCGGAACCGGGACTAGCGGGCTCGATGAGCAGTTCTTC

d_call: NA
clone_size: many
v_call: TRBV28
j_call: TRBJ2-6
cdr3_aa: CASSTPWGSTSGANVLTF
cdr3_nt: TGTGCCAGCAGTACCCCATGGGGATCTACCTCTGGGGCCAACGTCCTGACTTTC

d_call: NA
clone_size: many
v_call: TRBV29-1
j_call: TRBJ1-1
cdr3_aa: CSVESTGPGNTEAFF
cdr3_nt: TGCAGCGTTGAATCTACAGGGCCGGGGAACACTGAAGCTTTCTTT

d_call: TRBD2
clone_size: NA
v_call: TRBV6-2/TRBV6-3
j_call: TRBJ2-1
cdr3_aa: CASSRPSGSSYNEQFF
cdr3_nt: TGTGCCAGCAGTCGTCCTAGCGGGAGCTCCTACAATGAGCAGTTCTTC

d_call: NA
clone_size: few
v_call: TRBV4-3
j_call: TRBJ1-1
cdr3_aa: CASSQDSNTEAFF
cdr3_nt: TGCGCCAGCAGCCAAGACTCGAACACTGAAGCTTTCTTT

d_call: NA
clone_size: few
v_call: TRBV7-8
j_call: TRBJ1-1
cdr3_aa: CASSVRTYTEAFF
cdr3_nt: TGTGCCAGCAGCGTACGGACCTACACTGAAGCTTTCTTT

d_call: NA
clone_size: NA
v_call: TRBV9
j_call: TRBJ1-1
cdr3_aa: CASSSNTLNTEAFF
cdr3_nt: TGTGCCAGCAGCTCAAACACGCTGAACACTGAAGCTTTCTTT

d_call: NA
clone_size: NA
v_call: TRBV20-1
j_call: TRBJ2-3
cdr3_aa: CSARWLPSGVRTDTQYF
cdr3_nt: TGCAGTGCTAGGTGGCTCCCTTCAGGGGTGAGGACAGATACGCAGTATTTT

d_call: TRBD2
clone_size: NA
v_call: TRBV20-1
j_call: TRBJ2-3
cdr3_aa: CSARDRGREGMNTDTQYF
cdr3_nt: TGCAGTGCTAGAGATAGAGGCCGGGAGGGAATGAACACAGATACGCAGTATTTT

d_call: NA
clone_size: NA
v_call: TRBV7-2
j_call: TRBJ2-7
cdr3_aa: CASSFRSGWSHEQYF
cdr3_nt: TGTGCCAGCAGCTTCAGGAGCGGGTGGTCCCACGAGCAGTACTTC

d_call: TRBD2
clone_size: many
v_call: TRBV5-1
j_call: TRBJ2-1
cdr3_aa: CASSLAGGSGINEQFF
cdr3_nt: TGCGCCAGCAGCTTGGCCGGGGGTAGCGGGATAAATGAGCAGTTCTTC

d_call: TRBD2
clone_size: NA
v_call: TRBV27
j_call: TRBJ2-1
cdr3_aa: CASTFQTGAGAIEQFF
cdr3_nt: TGTGCCAGCACCTTCCAAACGGGAGCGGGAGCCATTGAGCAGTTCTTC

d_call: NA
clone_size: NA
v_call: TRBV19
j_call: TRBJ1-5
cdr3_aa: CASSIGAYSNQPQHF
cdr3_nt: TGTGCCAGTAGTATAGGTGCTTATAGCAATCAGCCCCAGCATTTT

d_call: TRBD1
clone_size: few
v_call: TRBV12-3/TRBV12-4
j_call: TRBJ1-1
cdr3_aa: CASSPDRELYTEAFF
cdr3_nt: TGTGCCAGCAGTCCCGACAGGGAACTTTACACTGAAGCTTTCTTT

d_call: NA
clone_size: few
v_call: TRBV20-1
j_call: TRBJ2-5
cdr3_aa: CSAPKTVDQETQYF
cdr3_nt: TGCAGTGCCCCCAAGACAGTTGACCAAGAGACCCAGTACTTC

d_call: NA
clone_size: NA
v_call: TRBV12-3/TRBV12-4
j_call: TRBJ2-7
cdr3_aa: CASSLDGRPSYEQYF
cdr3_nt: TGTGCCAGCAGTTTAGATGGGAGGCCCTCCTACGAGCAGTACTTC

d_call: NA
clone_size: few
v_call: TRBV4-2
j_call: TRBJ2-2
cdr3_aa: CASSQESSSGTGELFF
cdr3_nt: TGTGCCAGCAGCCAAGAGTCAAGCTCGGGCACCGGGGAGCTGTTTTTT

d_call: TRBD1
clone_size: NA
v_call: TRBV12-3/TRBV12-4
j_call: TRBJ2-5
cdr3_aa: CASSLKGGWETQYF
cdr3_nt: TGTGCCAGCAGTTTAAAAGGGGGCTGGGAGACCCAGTACTTC

d_call: NA
clone_size: many
v_call: TRBV28
j_call: TRBJ2-7
cdr3_aa: CASSLTGARYEQYF
cdr3_nt: TGTGCCAGCAGTTTGACGGGGGCGCGTTACGAGCAGTACTTC

d_call: TRBD1
clone_size: NA
v_call: TRBV12-3/TRBV12-4
j_call: TRBJ1-1
cdr3_aa: CASSKQGSTEAFF
cdr3_nt: TGTGCCAGCAGTAAACAGGGGAGCACTGAAGCTTTCTTT

d_call: NA
clone_size: NA
v_call: TRBV4-3
j_call: TRBJ1-2
cdr3_aa: CASSQDFGLGAAFNYGYTF
cdr3_nt: TGCGCCAGCAGCCAAGATTTTGGTCTCGGGGCAGCCTTTAACTATGGCTACACCTTC

d_call: NA
clone_size: few
v_call: TRBV20-1
j_call: TRBJ2-7
cdr3_aa: CSAPRGAAYEQYF
cdr3_nt: TGCAGTGCTCCTCGAGGGGCGGCCTACGAGCAGTACTTC